Presented here are 23 T cell receptor beta chains from one specimen sequenced in a study of blood T cell repertoires in COVID-19. Clones were sequenced by immunoSEQ multiplex PCR, and TCRdb holds only the in-frame ones, with some missing. The sample holds 35,000 to 40,000 clones, 85% seen once. Sequences were obtained from peripheral blood. These receptors were collected from a man between 45 and 60 years old with active COVID-19.

The rearrangement links TRBV6-5 to TRBJ2-7; 10 nucleotides match TRBD2. The ends lost 6 bases at V and 7 bases at J; junction bases unmatched: 6. The CDR3 length is 13 residues. The V gene's germline CDR1 is MNHEY and CDR2 SVGAGI. The CDR3 sequence: CASRLAGRIEQYF. The CDR3 region has the DNA TGTGCCAGCAGACTAGCGGGGAGGATTGAGCAGTACTTC.

This clone was detected a few times. This chain connects TRBV28 to TRBJ1-2; no clear D. The CDR3 sequence is 11 residues long. V was shortened by 8 bases and J by 8 bases, with 12 bases between the two germline ends. Germline V gene sequence: CDR1 MDHEN, CDR2 SYDVKM. The CDR3 region is CASETFSGYTF. As DNA, the CDR3 is TGTGCCAGCGAAACTTTTTCGGGCTACACCTTC.

To note about this clone: At the DNA level, this CDR3 is encoded by other sequences in the same sample as well. CDR3 sequence: CASSLRGTGELFF. In nucleotides, the CDR3 is TGTGCCAGCAGCTTACGGGGAACCGGGGAGCTGTTTTTT. V is TRBV7-9 and J is TRBJ2-2, with D possibly being TRBD2 (5 bases). Trimming stripped 2 bases from V and 5 bases from J, with 6 bases between. CDR1 is SEHNR and CDR2 is FQNEAQ in the germline V gene (reference sequence). This CDR3 comprises 13 residues.

The CDR3 sequence is CASSQSESWDTQYF. The CDR3 DNA sequence: TGTGCCAGCAGCCAATCGGAGTCCTGGGATACGCAGTATTTT. The chain combines TRBV7-8 with TRBJ2-3; D gene uncertain. Germline CDR1 SGHVS, CDR2 FQNEAQ. CDR3 length equals 14 residues. V lost 5 bases and J lost 6, with 15 bases in between. The complete variable domain, with remaining parts taken from reference TRBV7-8 and TRBJ2-3, reads GAGVSQSPRYKVAKRGQDVALRCDPISGHVSLFWYQQALGQGPEFLTYFQNEAQLDKSGLPSDRFFAERPEGSVSTLKIQRTQQEDSAVYLCASSQSESWDTQYFGPGTRLTVL.

V usage is TRBV6-4 and J usage is TRBJ2-3, with 13 positions matching TRBD2. The V and J ends lost 0 bases and 4 bases, in that order; junction bases with no gene match: 7. CDR1 is MRHNA, CDR2 SNTAGT, per germline. The CDR3 length is 18 residues. The CDR3 DNA is TGTGCCAGCAGTGACTCGTTGACTAGCGGGGGGATTGCAGATACGCAGTATTTT. Amino acids: CASSDSLTSGGIADTQYF.

This chain links TRBV7-5 with TRBJ1-6; TRBD1 is the table's D call and was not checked against the DNA. TRBV7-5 is labeled a pseudogene. The CDR3 length is 15 residues. The CDR3 coding sequence is TGTGTCAGAAGCTTAAAAGGCAGGTTTAATTCACCCCTCCACTTT. Translated, it gives CVRSLKGRFNSPLHF.

CDR3 sequence: CSAGDRGEQYF. CDR3 nucleotide sequence: TGCAGCGCCGGAGACAGGGGCGAGCAGTACTTC. This rearrangement joins TRBV29-1 to TRBJ2-7; the match to TRBD1 covers 8 bases. The CDR3 is 11 residues long. Trimming cost V 7 bases and J 6 bases; bases outside gene matches: 5. Germline assignment: CDR1 SQVTM and CDR2 ANQGSEA.

The chain uses TRBV2 and TRBJ2-5; 8 bases fit TRBD1. The V segment lost 1 base and the J segment 4 bases; nucleotides outside the gene matches: 8. Germline-derived CDR1 and CDR2 are SNHLY and FYNNEI. There are 16 residues in the CDR3. The CDR3 DNA follows: TGTGCCAGCAGTGAAGGACCGGACAGGGTGCCAGAGACCCAGTACTTC. This sequence encodes CASSEGPDRVPETQYF.

The rearrangement joins TRBV6-5 to TRBJ1-2, with D tentatively TRBD1 (5 bases). Trimming took off 0 bases at V and 1 base at J, with 9 bases between the two ends. Germline values: CDR1 MNHEY, CDR2 SVGAGI. The CDR3 has 15 residues. CDR3 sequence reads: CASSYSGQVNYGYTF. The CDR3 coding sequence is TGTGCCAGCAGTTACTCGGGGCAAGTTAACTATGGCTACACCTTC.

The rearrangement joins TRBV27 to TRBJ1-1; tentative D call: TRBD1 (5 bases). Germline values: CDR1 MNHEY, CDR2 SMNVEV (reference sequence). The V end lost 6 bases, the J end lost 0 bases, and 11 bases lay between the germline ends. The CDR3 runs to 14 residues. CDR3 sequence (DNA): TGTGCCAGCAGCCTCCAGGGAATGAACACTGAAGCTTTCTTT. Encoded protein: CASSLQGMNTEAFF.

For this clone: The same CDR3 also results from other DNA sequences found in this sample. The chain combines TRBV19 with TRBJ1-2; possibly TRBD1 for D (5 bases). V lost 6 bases and J lost 8, with 19 bases in between. CDR3 size: 14 residues. Germline CDR1 is LNHDA and CDR2 is SQIVND (reference sequence). The CDR3 DNA reads TGTGCCAGTAGGATGAGACCAGGGCTAGGGGGCTACACCTTC. It encodes CASRMRPGLGGYTF.

This rearrangement joins TRBV10-3 to TRBJ2-1, with 8 nucleotides matching TRBD1. With 6 bases clipped from V and 0 bases from J, the junction kept 10 bases outside the gene matches. Germline assignment: CDR1 ENHRY and CDR2 SYGVKD. This CDR3 is 17 amino acids long. The CDR3 region has the DNA TGTGCCATCAGCAAGACAGGGGCTAGAAGCTCCTACAATGAGCAGTTCTTC. Its translation: CAISKTGARSSYNEQFF.

The chain employs TRBV2 and TRBJ1-5, with 10 bases that match TRBD1. The junction had 11 bases not matched to a gene; V was cut back by 6 bases and J by 6 bases. This CDR3 is 16 amino acids long. CDR1 SNHLY and CDR2 FYNNEI come from the germline V gene. The CDR3 spells CASSVLGQGGIQPQHF. The CDR3 DNA sequence: TGTGCCAGCAGCGTTCTTGGACAGGGGGGAATTCAGCCCCAGCATTTT.

This clone appeared once. The gene calls are TRBV6-2 or TRBV6-3 and TRBJ2-3, with 7 bases aligning to TRBD2. CDR3 length: 18 residues. After removal of 2 bases from V and 0 bases from J, the junction contained 11 bases not matched to a gene. Germline loops: CDR1 MNHEY, CDR2 SVGEGT. In nucleotides, the CDR3 is TGTGCCAGCAGTTACGTTCTTTCAGCGGGAACTAGCACAGATACGCAGTATTTT. Its translation: CASSYVLSAGTSTDTQYF.

This clone occurred a few times. The rearrangement links TRBV6-4 to TRBJ2-2; TRBD1 aligns across 9 bases. V was clipped by 10 bases and J by 6 bases; unmatched bases: 15. Germline V CDR1 and CDR2: MRHNA, SNTAGT. The CDR3 covers 16 residues. The CDR3 loop reads CAIMGGDRATPGELFF. Here the CDR3 DNA reads TGTGCCATCATGGGGGGGGACAGGGCTACTCCCGGGGAGCTGTTTTTT.

The chain recombines TRBV7-9 with TRBJ2-1, with 8 bases aligning to TRBD2. CDR1 SEHNR and CDR2 FQNEAQ come from the germline V gene (reference sequence). V gave up 1 base and J gave up 6 bases; unmatched junction bases: 5. The CDR3 is 15 residues long. The DNA for the CDR3 is TGTGCCAGCAGCTTAGATAGCGGGGCTGTCAATGAGCAGTTCTTC. Translated: CASSLDSGAVNEQFF.

The chain uses TRBV7-9 and TRBJ1-1, with D maybe TRBD1 (6 bases). V was pared by 1 base and J by 3 bases, with 6 bases between. Germline V gene data show CDR1 as SEHNR and CDR2 as FQNEAQ (reference sequence). The CDR3 length is 13 residues. The CDR3 is CASSLEGDTEAFF. As DNA, the CDR3 is TGTGCCAGCAGCTTAGAGGGGGACACTGAAGCTTTCTTT.

This chain uses TRBV6-5 with TRBJ2-7; a possible D gene is TRBD1 (6 bases). Germline V gives CDR1 MNHEY, CDR2 SVGAGI. The CDR3 is 14 residues long. V gave up 0 bases and J gave up 3 bases, with 9 bases separating them. For the CDR3, the DNA is TGTGCCAGCAGTTACTCGGCAGGGGACTACGAGCAGTACTTC. It translates to CASSYSAGDYEQYF.

This chain connects TRBV6-2 or TRBV6-3 to TRBJ2-3; no reliable D call. The CDR3 has 15 amino acids. The V and J ends lost 2 bases and 0 bases respectively, with 9 bases between them. Per germline, CDR1 MNHEY and CDR2 SVGEGT. DNA for the CDR3: TGTGCCAGCAGTTACACCACGACAAGCACAGATACGCAGTATTTT. It codes for CASSYTTTSTDTQYF.

This chain joins TRBV7-2 and TRBJ1-5, with a weak D call TRBD1 (5 bases). Germline assignment: CDR1 SGHTA and CDR2 FQGNSA. The CDR3 consists of 13 residues. Trimming left V 11 bases short and J 7 bases short, with 18 bases between. The CDR3 sequence: CASASGVRQPQHF. Here the CDR3 DNA reads TGTGCCTCGGCTTCGGGGGTTCGGCAGCCCCAGCATTTT.

The chain couples TRBV27 to TRBJ2-2, with 10 nucleotides matching TRBD1. The CDR3 has 17 residues. V dropped 10 bases and J dropped 3; count of bases not matched to a gene: 14. CDR1 and CDR2 from the germline V gene are MNHEY and SMNVEV (reference sequence). The CDR3 region is CATSPDRGFPYTGELFF. The CDR3 nucleotides read TGTGCCACATCTCCGGACAGGGGGTTTCCTTACACCGGGGAGCTGTTTTTT.

The chain couples TRBV5-5 to TRBJ2-6, with 13 nucleotides matching TRBD2. Germline CDR1 SGHKS, CDR2 YYEKEE (reference sequence). The CDR3 runs 18 residues. The junction had 9 bases not matched to a gene; V was cut back by 6 bases and J by 3 bases. CDR3 loop: CASNRLAGGMNGANVLTF. The DNA of the CDR3 is TGTGCCAGCAACCGACTAGCGGGGGGAATGAATGGGGCCAACGTCCTGACTTTC. The variable domain in full, completed from reference TRBV5-5 and TRBJ2-6, reads DAGVTQSPTHLIKTRGQQVTLRCSPISGHKSVSWYQQVLGQGPQFIFQYYEKEERGRGNFPDRFSARQFPNYSSELNVNALLLGDSALYLCASNRLAGGMNGANVLTFGAGSRLTVL.

J is TRBJ2-1 and V is TRBV10-3, with 11 bases fitting TRBD2. This CDR3 has 16 amino acids. Germline trimming cut 0 bases from V and 5 bases from J; bases unmatched to any gene: 3. Germline CDR1 ENHRY, CDR2 SYGVKD. The CDR3 region has the DNA TGTGCCATCAGTGAGTCTAGCGGGGGGGCCGACAATGAGCAGTTCTTC. This sequence encodes CAISESSGGADNEQFF.